This TCR beta chain stems from a study of T cells after yellow fever vaccination. From the 5' RACE reads, TCRdb called clonotypes with MiXCR, one entry per CDR3 protein. Among a few hundred thousand distinct CDR3 sequences, about 5% were seen once, and the ten largest hold approximately 3.5%. The length of the CDR3 is 13 residues. V lost 3 bases and J 4 bases, leaving 9 bases between the germline ends. This clonotype occurred a few times. The chain links TRBV12-3 or TRBV12-4 to TRBJ1-2; D unclear. This TCR was recovered from a man between 18 and 35 years old who received the YFV17D yellow fever vaccine. The sample here was CD4+ T cells sorted from PBMCs, taken on the day of the yellow fever booster vaccination. The CDR3 loop reads CASSFQQSYGYTF. CDR3 nucleotides: TGTGCCAGCAGTTTTCAACAGAGCTATGGCTACACCTTC.